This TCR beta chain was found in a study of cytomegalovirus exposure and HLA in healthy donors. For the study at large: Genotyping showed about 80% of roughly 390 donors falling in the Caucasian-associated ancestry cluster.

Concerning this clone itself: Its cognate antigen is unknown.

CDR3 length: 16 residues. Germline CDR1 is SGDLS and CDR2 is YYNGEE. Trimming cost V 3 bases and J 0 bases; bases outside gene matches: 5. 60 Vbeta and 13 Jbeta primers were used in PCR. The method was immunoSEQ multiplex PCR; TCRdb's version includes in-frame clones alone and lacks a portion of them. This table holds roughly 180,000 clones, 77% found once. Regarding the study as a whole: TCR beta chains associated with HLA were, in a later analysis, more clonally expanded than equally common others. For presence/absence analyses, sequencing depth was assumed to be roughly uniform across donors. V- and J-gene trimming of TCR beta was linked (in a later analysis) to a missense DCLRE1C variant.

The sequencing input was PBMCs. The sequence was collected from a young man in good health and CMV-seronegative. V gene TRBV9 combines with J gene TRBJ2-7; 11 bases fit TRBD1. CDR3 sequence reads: CASSAYGTGGSYEQYF. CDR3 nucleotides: TGTGCCAGCAGCGCGTACGGGACAGGGGGCTCCTACGAGCAGTACTTC.